The 15 T cell receptor beta chains given below trace back to one sample, sequenced in a study of T cell repertoires in cytomegalovirus infection. TCRdb independently ran MiXCR on the reads; one entry per CDR3 protein. This sample yields about 180,000 distinct CDR3 sequences, of which roughly a sixth are seen a single time; around 25% belongs to the top ten. Input material: CD8+ T cells from PBMCs. These receptors originate from a human donor in good health (CMV status not recorded). Some clones in this sample may be carry-over from other donors' samples.

This chain joins TRBV7-9 and TRBJ2-7; TRBD2 aligns across 9 bases. Germline-derived CDR1 and CDR2 are SEHNR and FQNEAQ (reference sequence). The V and J ends lost 1 base and 3 bases, in that order; junction bases with no gene match: 7. This CDR3 is built from 16 residues. CDR3 sequence reads: CASSLGGSGGFYEQYF. The DNA of the CDR3 is TGTGCCAGCAGCTTAGGCGGTAGCGGGGGTTTCTACGAGCAGTACTTC.

A few counts support this clonotype. The J gene is TRBJ1-4, the V gene TRBV29-1, with 10 bases lining up with TRBD1. Germline CDR1 SQVTM, CDR2 ANQGSEA. The CDR3 spans 15 residues. The V gene end was trimmed by 1 base and the J gene end by 6 bases; junction bases not matched to a gene: 5. The CDR3 bases are TGCAGCGTTGAAGTAGGAGGGACAGGGGATGAAAAACTGTTTTTT. Encoded protein: CSVEVGGTGDEKLFF.

This clonotype was found a few times. The chain is built from TRBV4-2 and TRBJ2-5, with D perhaps TRBD2 (5 bases). Per germline, CDR1 LGHNA and CDR2 YNFKEQ. V lost 0 bases to trimming and J lost 1 base, with 6 bases between them. The CDR3 is 14 residues long. The CDR3 loop is CASSQDEGQETQYF. As DNA, the CDR3 is TGTGCCAGCAGCCAAGACGAGGGCCAAGAGACCCAGTACTTC.

The chain is built from TRBV6-2 or TRBV6-3 and TRBJ1-5, with a possible D match to TRBD1 (5 bases). V shed 2 bases and J shed 3 bases, with 20 bases lying between them. Germline V gene sequence: CDR1 MNHEY, CDR2 SVGEGT. This CDR3 has 18 residues. The CDR3 DNA reads as TGTGCCAGCAGTTACCACCCGAGGGAAGGGGTCCTCAATCAGCCCCAGCATTTT. It is translated as CASSYHPREGVLNQPQHF.

This clonotype was observed a handful of times. Written as DNA, the CDR3 is TGTGCCAGCAGCCCCTGGCCGGGAGCCCAGCATTTT. Translated: CASSPWPGAQHF. The chain recombines TRBV6-2 or TRBV6-3 with TRBJ1-5; D gene unclear. Trimming shortened V by 6 bases and J by 11 bases, and 14 bases separated the two germline ends. The CDR3 totals 12 residues. The germline CDR1 and CDR2 sequences are MNHEY and SVGEGT.

This clonotype has just a few counts. The V call is TRBV20-1, the J call TRBJ2-1; 9 bases are shared with TRBD1. V shed 5 bases and J 1 base; nucleotides not matched to a gene: 3. Germline V gene sequence: CDR1 DFQATT, CDR2 SNEGSKA (reference sequence). CDR3 size: 14 residues. CDR3 nucleotide sequence: TGCAGTGCTGCCGGGACAGGGTCCTACAATGAGCAGTTCTTC. Its protein product is CSAAGTGSYNEQFF.

The gene calls are TRBV7-9 and TRBJ1-5; 10 bases match TRBD1. The CDR3 runs to 16 residues. V trimming: 10 bases; J trimming: 3 bases; junction bases outside the gene matches: 12. Per germline, CDR1 SEHNR and CDR2 FQNEAQ (reference sequence). The CDR3 here is CAISPGQGTFNQPQHF. The CDR3 bases are TGTGCCATTTCTCCGGGACAGGGGACCTTCAATCAGCCCCAGCATTTT.

This clonotype came up a few times. This chain connects TRBV6-4 to TRBJ2-2; D is ambiguous. Trimming took off 2 bases at V and 6 bases at J, with 7 bases between the two ends. This CDR3 region has 13 residues. Germline V lookup: CDR1 MRHNA, CDR2 SNTAGT. The CDR3 sequence: CASSDGVPGELFF. The CDR3 bases are TGTGCCAGCAGTGACGGGGTTCCCGGGGAGCTGTTTTTT.

This clonotype came up a few times. This chain connects TRBV15 to TRBJ1-1; D possibly corresponds to TRBD1 (6 bases). V was trimmed by 1 base and J by 7 bases, leaving 13 bases between them. The germline CDR1 and CDR2 sequences are LNHNV and YYDKDF (reference sequence). CDR3 length: 14 amino acids. In DNA form, the CDR3 reads TGTGCCACCAGCAGAGGGCTCGGACAGCATGAAGCTTTCTTT. Protein product: CATSRGLGQHEAFF. The full variable domain, rest sourced from reference TRBV15 and TRBJ1-1, is DAMVIQNPRYQVTQFGKPVTLSCSQTLNHNVMYWYQQKSSQAPKLLFHYYDKDFNNEADTPDNFQSRRPNTSFCFLDIRSPGLGDTAMYLCATSRGLGQHEAFFGQGTRLTVV.

This clonotype was seen only a few times. V usage is TRBV9 and J usage is TRBJ2-5, with no clear D. The V end was cut by 2 bases, the J end by 3 bases, with 5 bases between. The CDR3 spans 12 residues. CDR1 is SGDLS, CDR2 YYNGEE, per germline. Here the CDR3 reads CASSVDEETQYF. Written as DNA, the CDR3 is TGTGCCAGCAGCGTGGATGAAGAGACCCAGTACTTC.

The CDR3 here is CATSDSYGGPGETQYF. CDR3 DNA: TGTGCCACCAGTGACTCGTACGGCGGTCCCGGAGAGACCCAGTACTTC. The genes are TRBV24-1 and TRBJ2-5; D not resolved. The CDR3 has 16 residues. With 4 bases removed from V and 4 bases from J, the gap between germline ends came to 18 bases. Germline CDR1 reads KGHDR; CDR2 reads SFDVKD.

V and J are TRBV11-2 and TRBJ2-3, with 8 nucleotides matching TRBD2. The CDR3 runs to 16 residues. From germline, CDR1 is SGHAT and CDR2 FQNNGV. After removal of 0 bases from V and 2 bases from J, the junction contained 4 bases not matched to a gene. CDR3 nucleotide sequence: TGTGCCAGCAGCTTAGAATTTAGCGGGGACACAGATACGCAGTATTTT. Amino acid sequence: CASSLEFSGDTDTQYF. The whole variable domain, remainder taken from reference TRBV11-2 and TRBJ2-3, is EAGVAQSPRYKIIEKRQSVAFWCNPISGHATLYWYQQILGQGPKLLIQFQNNGVVDDSQLPKDRFSAERLKGVDSTLKIQPAKLEDSAVYLCASSLEFSGDTDTQYFGPGTRLTVL.

The chain joins TRBV27 to TRBJ1-2; tentatively, D is TRBD1 (6 bases). The germline CDR1 and CDR2 sequences are MNHEY and SMNVEV (reference sequence). V was clipped by 6 bases and J by 2 bases, with 16 bases between them. The CDR3 contains 15 residues. CDR3: CASSGTQDRNYGYTF. CDR3 sequence (DNA): TGTGCCAGCAGCGGAACACAGGACAGAAACTATGGCTACACCTTC.

The chain links TRBV7-6 to TRBJ2-5; D remains ambiguous. V was pared by 3 bases and J by 2 bases, with 7 bases between. The CDR3 totals 13 residues. The germline V gene encodes CDR1 SGHVS and CDR2 FNYEAQ. CDR3 protein: CASSFSIQETQYF. The CDR3 DNA sequence: TGTGCCAGCAGCTTTTCCATACAAGAGACCCAGTACTTC.

This clonotype appeared a few times. The chain is built from TRBV7-3 and TRBJ2-5; TRBD1 aligns across 10 bases. The CDR3 loop spans 16 amino acids. V dropped 4 bases and J dropped 5; count of bases not matched to a gene: 10. Germline values: CDR1 SGHTA, CDR2 FQGTGA. CDR3 region: CASSSTGQGMLETQYF. The CDR3 DNA reads TGTGCCAGCAGCTCAACGGGACAGGGGATGTTGGAGACCCAGTACTTC.